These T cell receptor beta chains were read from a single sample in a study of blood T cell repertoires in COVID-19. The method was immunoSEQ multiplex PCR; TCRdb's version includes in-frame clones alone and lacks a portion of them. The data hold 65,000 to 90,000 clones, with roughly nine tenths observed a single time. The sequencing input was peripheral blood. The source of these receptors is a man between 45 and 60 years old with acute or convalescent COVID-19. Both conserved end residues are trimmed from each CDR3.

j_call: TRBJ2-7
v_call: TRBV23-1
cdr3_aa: ASRGAKGAEQY

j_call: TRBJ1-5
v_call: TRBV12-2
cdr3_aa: ASRPTGGFLYSNQPQH

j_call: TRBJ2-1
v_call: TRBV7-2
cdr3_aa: ASSPAAGENNEQF

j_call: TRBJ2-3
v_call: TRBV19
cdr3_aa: ASSGQGGNRDTQY

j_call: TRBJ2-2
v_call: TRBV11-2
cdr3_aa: ASSLVRDGRTGELF

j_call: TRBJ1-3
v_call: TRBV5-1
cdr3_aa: ASSLADRVNGNTIY

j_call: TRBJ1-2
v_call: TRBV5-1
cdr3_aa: ASIDSSYGYT

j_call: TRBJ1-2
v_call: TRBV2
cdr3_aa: ASSEERGYT

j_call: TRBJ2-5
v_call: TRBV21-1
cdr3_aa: ASSENPSRTEETQY

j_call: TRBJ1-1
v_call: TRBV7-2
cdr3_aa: ASSPLRGTEAF

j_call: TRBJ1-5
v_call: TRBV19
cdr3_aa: ASSIRGQGYSGNQPQH

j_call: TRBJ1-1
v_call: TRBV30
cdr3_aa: AWSLTLRHRNTEAF

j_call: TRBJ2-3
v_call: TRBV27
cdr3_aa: ASSLEVTGITDTQY

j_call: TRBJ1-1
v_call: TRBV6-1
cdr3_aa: ASRLNRGNTEAF

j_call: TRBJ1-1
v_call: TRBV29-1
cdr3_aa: SVRQANTEAF

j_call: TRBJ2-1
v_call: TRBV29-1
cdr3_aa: SVEKRAFDEQF

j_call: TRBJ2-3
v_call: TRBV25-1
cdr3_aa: ASSELAGGNTDTQY

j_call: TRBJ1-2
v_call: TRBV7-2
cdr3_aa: ASSLQGAFGYT